This entry features one T cell receptor beta chain sequence. What it recognizes is unknown. Regarding treatment: about 20 received Ad26.COV2.S at low or high dose, single or two shots; about five received placebo; per-sample allocation not given. Collection of the samples took place on day 63 after the first injection of vaccine or placebo. SARS-CoV-2 spike from the Wuhan strain was encoded by the vaccine, an Ad26 vector. Sequencing used immunoSEQ multiplex PCR; TCRdb keeps in-frame clones, though not all of them. The table has around 450,000 clones, approximately 90% seen once. With 3 bases removed from V and 5 bases from J, the gap between germline ends came to 19 bases. Looked up from germline, CDR1 is ENHRY and CDR2 is SYGVKD. This CDR3 has 17 residues. The sample belongs to a study of Ad26.COV2.S vaccination and SARS-CoV-2 variants. Study context: Ad26.COV2.S shots went into the muscle once or twice, 56 days apart.

Overall study findings and caveats: Quantification of TCR breadth and depth may have yielded underestimates of total T cell responses. Greater spike-specific TCR breadth was seen in vaccine recipients than in placebo recipients.

The source is a person aged 18-65 years who received the Ad26.COV2.S COVID-19 vaccine or a placebo. The sequencing used peripheral blood, collected in a trial of Ad26.COV2.S vaccine versus placebo. The chain combines TRBV10-3 with TRBJ2-2; either TRBD1 or TRBD2 may fit D (5 bases each). The CDR3, as DNA: TGTGCCATCAGTGACCTTTGGGGACGAACTTCTACCGGGGAGCTGTTTTTT. Translated: CAISDLWGRTSTGELFF.